What follows are 30 T cell receptor beta chains derived from one specimen sequenced in a study of CD8 T cells in ankylosing spondylitis. Findings of the study overall: Among TCR beta sequences, a motif of several highly homologous variants appeared characteristic of ankylosing spondylitis blood.

What these receptors recognize is not known. TCRdb reprocessed the 5' RACE reads via MiXCR and lists one record per CDR3 protein. The sample shows around 130,000 distinct CDR3 sequences, about a sixth of them seen only once. What was sequenced was blood, either unsorted or a sorted T cell fraction (not recorded which). The receptors come from a male donor with ankylosing spondylitis.

This clonotype was observed a handful of times. The chain links TRBV10-1 to TRBJ2-6; D remains ambiguous. CDR1 and CDR2 from the germline V gene are WNHNN and SYGVQD (reference sequence). CDR3 size: 14 residues. The V end lost 5 bases, the J end lost 3 bases, and 8 bases lay between the germline ends. The CDR3 DNA is TGCGCCAGCAGTAACTCTAATGGGGCCAACGTCCTGACTTTC. Translated: CASSNSNGANVLTF.

The rearrangement links TRBV12-3 or TRBV12-4 to TRBJ1-1; D uncertain. The CDR3 contains 14 residues. V lost 5 bases, J lost 0 bases, and 10 bases lay in between. The CDR3 nucleotides are TGTGCCAGCAGTCTCAAAACGGTGAACACTGAAGCTTTCTTT. Its protein product is CASSLKTVNTEAFF.

This clonotype showed up just a few times. The chain has TRBV9 and TRBJ2-2; 13 nucleotides agree with TRBD2. The germline V gene has CDR1 SGDLS and CDR2 YYNGEE. Trimming cost V 2 bases and J 6 bases; bases outside gene matches: 10. This CDR3 is 18 amino acids long. CDR3 protein: CASSVPRTSGRAAGELFF. In DNA, the CDR3 is TGTGCCAGCAGCGTTCCGAGGACTAGCGGGAGAGCGGCCGGGGAGCTGTTTTTT. The variable domain in full, with the rest retrieved from reference TRBV9 and TRBJ2-2, is DSGVTQTPKHLITATGQRVTLRCSPRSGDLSVYWYQQSLDQGLQFLIQYYNGEERAKGNILERFSAQQFPDLHSELNLSSLELGDSALYFCASSVPRTSGRAAGELFFGEGSRLTVL.

The rearrangement links TRBV7-9 to TRBJ1-2; D is uncertain. The CDR3 loop spans 15 amino acids. CDR1 SEHNR and CDR2 FQNEAQ come from the germline V gene (reference sequence). V dropped 2 bases and J dropped 7 bases, with 17 bases sitting between them. The CDR3, as DNA: TGTGCCAGCAGCTTATCCCTCGAGGGTTCCGCTGGCTACACCTTC. Protein: CASSLSLEGSAGYTF. Filled out from reference TRBV7-9 and TRBJ1-2, the complete variable domain reads DTGVSQNPRHKITKRGQNVTFRCDPISEHNRLYWYRQTLGQGPEFLTYFQNEAQLEKSRLLSDRFSAERPKGSFSTLEIQRTEQGDSAMYLCASSLSLEGSAGYTFGSGTRLTVV.

CDR3 sequence reads: CASSPWGGTDTQYF. In nucleotides, the CDR3 is TGTGCCAGCAGCCCTTGGGGAGGCACAGATACGCAGTATTTT. V is TRBV9 and J is TRBJ2-3; D perhaps matches TRBD2 (5 bases). This CDR3 is built from 14 residues. The V and J ends lost 4 bases and 1 base respectively, with 10 bases between them. The germline CDR1 and CDR2 sequences are SGDLS and YYNGEE.

This sequence joins TRBV7-8 and TRBJ2-1; 11 bases are shared with TRBD2. The CDR3 runs 16 residues. Trimming took 1 base from V and 5 from J; bases not matched to a gene: 4. Germline CDR1 reads SGHVS; CDR2 reads FQNEAQ. The chain's CDR3 is CASSLGGLAENNEQFF. The DNA for the CDR3 is TGTGCCAGCAGCTTAGGGGGACTAGCGGAGAACAATGAGCAGTTCTTC.

This clonotype was seen only a few times. CDR3 region: CASSRASGSYNEQYF. DNA of the CDR3: TGTGCCAGCAGCAGGGCTAGCGGGAGTTATAACGAGCAGTACTTC. This chain joins TRBV12-3 or TRBV12-4 and TRBJ2-7; TRBD2 aligns across 10 bases. This CDR3 has 15 residues. V lost 6 bases, J lost 5 bases, and 10 bases stayed unmatched.

This clonotype turned up a few times. The gene calls are TRBV27 and TRBJ2-1; a possible D gene is TRBD1 (5 bases). This CDR3 contains 13 residues. Deletions cut 2 bases from V and 8 bases from J, with 10 bases between. CDR1 and CDR2 from the germline V gene are MNHEY and SMNVEV (reference sequence). The CDR3: CASSLTGPHEQFF. The CDR3 region has the DNA TGTGCCAGCAGTTTAACAGGTCCTCATGAGCAGTTCTTC.

The chain has TRBV12-5 and TRBJ2-1, with D possibly being TRBD2 (8 bases). This CDR3 comprises 18 residues. CDR1 and CDR2 (germline): LGHNT, FRNRAP. V was shortened by 8 bases and J by 2 bases, with 25 bases between the two germline ends. The CDR3 here is CASCDRDGSGATYNEQFF. The CDR3 nucleotides are TGTGCTAGTTGCGACAGGGATGGTAGCGGGGCAACCTACAATGAGCAGTTCTTC.

This clonotype came up once. The chain combines TRBV7-7 with TRBJ2-2, with 8 nucleotides matching TRBD1. Germline CDR1 SSHAT, CDR2 FNYEAQ (reference sequence). Losses at the gene ends were 1 base for V and 3 bases for J; bases not matched to a gene: 4. The CDR3 runs to 16 residues. The CDR3 DNA reads TGTGCCAGCAGCTTAGGACAGGGGTCTTACACCGGGGAGCTGTTTTTT. Its protein product is CASSLGQGSYTGELFF.

This chain uses TRBV27 with TRBJ1-6; D gene unclear. V was shortened by 5 bases and J by 2 bases, with 10 bases between the two germline ends. CDR1 MNHEY and CDR2 SMNVEV come from the germline V gene (reference sequence). This CDR3 is 15 amino acids long. In nucleotides, the CDR3 is TGTGCCAGCAGTCCTCGGGAAACCTATAATTCACCCCTCCACTTT. This translates into CASSPRETYNSPLHF.

CDR3 sequence reads: CASSLGGPTYEQYF. For the CDR3, the DNA is TGTGCCAGCAGTTTGGGGGGCCCTACCTACGAGCAGTACTTC. The genes are TRBV27 and TRBJ2-7, with D perhaps assigned TRBD1 or TRBD2 (6 bases each). V was trimmed by 3 bases and J by 2 bases, leaving 11 bases between them. The CDR3 loop spans 14 amino acids. CDR1 MNHEY and CDR2 SMNVEV come from the germline V gene (reference sequence).

This chain uses TRBV20-1 with TRBJ1-5; D unresolved. From germline, CDR1 is DFQATT and CDR2 SNEGSKA (reference sequence). V was pared by 6 bases and J by 0 bases, with 9 bases between. The CDR3 has 13 amino acids. CDR3 nucleotides: TGCAGTGCCAAACCGTATAGCAATCAGCCCCAGCATTTT. Its translation: CSAKPYSNQPQHF.

This clonotype was picked up one time. The V call is TRBV27, the J call TRBJ2-2; D call uncertain. The germline gives CDR1 MNHEY, CDR2 SMNVEV (reference sequence). This CDR3 has 11 residues. V lost 8 bases, J lost 6 bases, and 7 bases lay in between. The CDR3 region is CASLGAGELFF. The CDR3 coding sequence is TGTGCCAGCTTGGGCGCCGGGGAGCTGTTTTTT.

This clonotype has only a few counts. The chain is built from TRBV9 and TRBJ2-1, with TRBD2 identical over 10 bases. The CDR3 consists of 14 residues. Per germline, CDR1 SGDLS and CDR2 YYNGEE. The V segment lost 1 base and the J segment 6 bases; nucleotides outside the gene matches: 1. The CDR3 DNA reads TGTGCCAGCAGCGTATTAGCGGGAGGCAATGAGCAGTTCTTC. This codes for CASSVLAGGNEQFF.

In its sample, this clonotype was seen a few times. This sequence joins TRBV6-1 and TRBJ2-3; D perhaps matches TRBD1 (5 bases). V was shortened by 2 bases and J by 1 base, with 13 bases between the two germline ends. Germline CDR1 reads MNHNS; CDR2 reads SASEGT. The CDR3 has 16 amino acids. CDR3 DNA: TGTGCCAGCAGTGAATGGTGGGCAGGGCGCACAGATACGCAGTATTTT. Its translation: CASSEWWAGRTDTQYF.

The chain employs TRBV28 and TRBJ2-7; D not resolved. The CDR3 sequence is 13 residues long. V gave up 5 bases and J gave up 2 bases, with 10 bases separating them. CDR1 is MDHEN and CDR2 is SYDVKM in the germline V gene. Written as DNA, the CDR3 is TGTGCCAGCAGTCCGCCGAGGCCCTACGAGCAGTACTTC. Its translation is CASSPPRPYEQYF.

This clonotype was found a few times. The chain joins TRBV20-1 to TRBJ2-7; possibly TRBD2 for D (6 bases). V lost 6 bases and J 7 bases, leaving 10 bases between the germline ends. The CDR3 runs 10 residues. Germline CDR1 and CDR2: DFQATT and SNEGSKA (reference sequence). The CDR3 spells CSATGVEQYF. Written as DNA, the CDR3 is TGCAGTGCCACGGGGGTGGAGCAGTACTTC.

The chain has TRBV27 and TRBJ2-7, with D perhaps matching TRBD2 (7 bases). CDR1 is MNHEY, CDR2 SMNVEV, per germline (reference sequence). V was shortened by 10 bases and J by 2 bases, with 12 bases between the two germline ends. CDR3 size: 12 residues. The DNA for the CDR3 is TGTGCCACCAGGCGGGGGCCCTACGAGCAGTACTTC. Translated: CATRRGPYEQYF.

This clonotype was detected ten times or more. The chain couples TRBV6-2 or TRBV6-3 to TRBJ2-1; a possible D gene is TRBD1 (5 bases). CDR1 MNHEY and CDR2 SVGEGT come from the germline V gene. Trimming stripped 7 bases from V and 5 bases from J, with 18 bases between. The length of the CDR3 is 15 residues. The CDR3 bases are TGTGCCAGCACCCCAATAGGCAGGGTTGACAATGAGCAGTTCTTC. This translates into CASTPIGRVDNEQFF.

A few counts support this clonotype. This rearrangement joins TRBV7-3 to TRBJ2-4; D is possibly TRBD1 (6 bases). Germline loops: CDR1 SGHTA, CDR2 FQGTGA. CDR3 size: 15 residues. Trimming took off 8 bases at V and 3 bases at J, with 17 bases between the two ends. The CDR3 coding sequence is TGTGCCAGCCTTCCAGGGGAAGGGGGCAAAAACATTCAGTACTTC. Its translation: CASLPGEGGKNIQYF.

In this sample, this clonotype turned up a few times. The V and J genes are TRBV27 and TRBJ2-2; possibly TRBD2 for D (5 bases). CDR1 is MNHEY, CDR2 SMNVEV, per germline (reference sequence). Trimming stripped 8 bases from V and 7 bases from J, with 8 bases between. The CDR3 has 11 amino acids. This CDR3 reads CASGRVGELFF. CDR3 sequence (DNA): TGTGCCAGCGGGCGGGTCGGGGAGCTGTTTTTT.

This clonotype has only a few counts. The genes are TRBV6-2 or TRBV6-3 and TRBJ2-2, with D possibly called TRBD1 or TRBD2 (5 bases each). The CDR3 length is 15 residues. Trimming left V 6 bases short and J 6 bases short, with 17 bases between. The germline V gene has CDR1 MNHEY and CDR2 SVGEGT. The CDR3 sequence: CASRVGGWESGELFF. Written as DNA, the CDR3 is TGTGCCAGCAGAGTTGGGGGTTGGGAGTCCGGGGAGCTGTTTTTT.

This clonotype was seen a few times. The genes are TRBV11-2 and TRBJ1-1; 7 bases are a match to TRBD1. The CDR3 is 15 residues long. V gave up 3 bases and J gave up 0 bases; unmatched junction bases: 4. Germline V gene lookup returns CDR1 SGHAT and CDR2 FQNNGV. CDR3 amino acids: CASSFRDSMNTEAFF. In DNA form, the CDR3 reads TGTGCCAGCAGCTTTCGGGACAGCATGAACACTGAAGCTTTCTTT.

V and J are TRBV7-8 and TRBJ1-5; no definite D call. Germline CDR1 SGHVS, CDR2 FQNEAQ. CDR3 length equals 13 residues. With 5 bases removed from V and 6 bases from J, the gap between germline ends came to 11 bases. CDR3 residues: CASSLAGTQPQHF. As DNA, the CDR3 is TGTGCCAGCAGCCTCGCTGGAACTCAGCCCCAGCATTTT.

This clonotype was counted a single time. This sequence joins TRBV12-3 or TRBV12-4 and TRBJ2-1; TRBD2 is a possible D gene (7 bases). This CDR3 spans 16 amino acids. Trimming cost V 2 bases and J 4 bases, with 15 bases left between them. CDR3 sequence reads: CASSLRGGRLYNEQFF. For the CDR3, the DNA is TGTGCCAGCAGTTTAAGGGGGGGACGCCTTTACAATGAGCAGTTCTTC.

This clonotype was observed a few times. This rearrangement joins TRBV2 to TRBJ1-5; 7 bases align to TRBD1. V lost 7 bases to trimming and J lost 6 bases; unmatched junction nucleotides: 12. Germline V gives CDR1 SNHLY, CDR2 FYNNEI. The CDR3 has 15 residues. This CDR3 reads CASKAKTGMGQPQHF. Here the CDR3 DNA reads TGTGCCAGCAAAGCCAAGACAGGGATGGGTCAGCCCCAGCATTTT. The complete variable domain, with remaining parts taken from reference TRBV2 and TRBJ1-5, reads EPEVTQTPSHQVTQMGQEVILRCVPISNHLYFYWYRQILGQKVEFLVSFYNNEISEKSEIFDDQFSVERPDGSNFTLKIRSTKLEDSAMYFCASKAKTGMGQPQHFGDGTRLSIL.

The gene calls are TRBV19 and TRBJ1-5; D is unclear. V was trimmed by 6 bases and J by 0 bases, leaving 15 bases between them. Germline V gene lookup returns CDR1 LNHDA and CDR2 SQIVND (reference sequence). The CDR3 sequence is 16 residues long. The CDR3 DNA sequence: TGTGCCAGTAGGATTAGGGAACCATATAGCAATCAGCCCCAGCATTTT. Translation gives CASRIREPYSNQPQHF. Full variable domain (outside the CDR3, taken from reference TRBV19 and TRBJ1-5): DGGITQSPKYLFRKEGQNVTLSCEQNLNHDAMYWYRQDPGQGLRLIYYSQIVNDFQKGDIAEGYSVSREKKESFPLTVTSAQKNPTAFYLCASRIREPYSNQPQHFGDGTRLSIL.

The table lists this clonotype with a few counts. The V and J genes are TRBV20-1 and TRBJ2-1; possibly TRBD2 for D (6 bases). The V end lost 3 bases, the J end lost 9 bases, and 12 bases lay between the germline ends. The CDR3 spans 12 residues. The germline V gene encodes CDR1 DFQATT and CDR2 SNEGSKA (reference sequence). CDR3 residues: CSARWGVGEQFF. Written as DNA, the CDR3 is TGCAGTGCTAGGTGGGGGGTAGGTGAGCAGTTCTTC.

There are a few counts of this clonotype. The chain uses TRBV7-2 and TRBJ1-5; D remains unclear. Trimming took 1 base from V and 4 from J, leaving 11 bases between them. This CDR3 has 15 amino acids. CDR1 and CDR2 from the germline V gene are SGHTA and FQGNSA. CDR3 region: CASSLVAAMNQPQHF. The CDR3 bases are TGTGCCAGCAGCTTAGTGGCGGCTATGAATCAGCCCCAGCATTTT.